Shown below are 9 T cell receptor beta chains from a single sample sequenced in a study of cytomegalovirus exposure and HLA in healthy donors. The PCR was carried out with 60 Vbeta primers and 13 Jbeta primers. Data came from immunoSEQ multiplex PCR; TCRdb stores just in-frame clones and leaves some out. In the table there are about 200,000 clones, around 88% of which are singletons. The sample consisted of PBMCs. All receptors come from a woman between 25 and 40 years old in good health and CMV-seronegative.

The genes are TRBV18 and TRBJ2-1, with 8 bases that match TRBD2. V lost 6 bases and J lost 10; bases outside the gene matches: 17. Germline V CDR1 and CDR2: KGHSH, LQKENI. The CDR3 totals 16 residues. CDR3 region: CASSPPSLARGGEQFF. For the CDR3, the DNA is TGTGCCAGCTCCCCGCCGTCACTAGCGCGCGGGGGGGAGCAGTTCTTC.

The V call is TRBV11-2, the J call TRBJ2-3; D is perhaps TRBD2 (6 bases). The germline V and J ends were trimmed by 5 bases and 6 bases, with 18 bases remaining between them. Germline assignment: CDR1 SGHAT and CDR2 FQNNGV. The CDR3 contains 15 residues. The CDR3 DNA reads as TGTGCCAGCAGCCGGGACTTTTTGACAAGGGATACGCAGTATTTT. Encoded protein: CASSRDFLTRDTQYF.

This clone was counted a single time. The V call is TRBV6-1, the J call TRBJ1-1; D is perhaps TRBD1 (5 bases). The CDR3 loop spans 14 amino acids. Between the trimmed V and J ends, which lost 2 bases and 3 bases, there was a span of 10 bases. Germline loops: CDR1 MNHNS, CDR2 SASEGT. CDR3 coding DNA: TGTGCCAGCAGTGAAAGCAGGGAGGACACTGAAGCTTTCTTT. Its protein product is CASSESREDTEAFF.

The V gene is TRBV5-6, the J gene TRBJ1-1, with D unresolved. The ends were cut back, 1 base at V and 5 bases at J, with 12 bases in the middle. The CDR3 is 14 amino acids. Germline CDR1 is SGHDT and CDR2 is YYEEEE. The DNA for the CDR3 is TGTGCCAGCAGCTTGCTGGGAGGGTCGACTGAAGCTTTCTTT. As protein: CASSLLGGSTEAFF.

The gene calls are TRBV10-3 and TRBJ2-2, with 8 positions matching TRBD1. V was clipped by 4 bases and J by 6 bases; unmatched bases: 7. The length of the CDR3 is 15 residues. Per germline, CDR1 ENHRY and CDR2 SYGVKD. The CDR3 sequence is CAISGGTGYSGELFF. CDR3 bases: TGTGCCATCAGTGGTGGGACAGGTTATTCCGGGGAGCTGTTTTTT.

This chain uses TRBV4-1 with TRBJ2-4; the match to TRBD2 covers 16 bases. V dropped 0 bases and J dropped 13; count of bases not matched to a gene: 6. The CDR3 has 16 residues. Germline assignment: CDR1 MGHRA and CDR2 YSYEKL. For the CDR3, the DNA is TGCGCCAGCAGCCAAGATCCGGGACTAGCGGGAGGGTTACAGTACTTC. This codes for CASSQDPGLAGGLQYF.

The chain recombines TRBV18 with TRBJ1-6, with D unclear. The CDR3 extends over 12 amino acids. Germline V gene lookup returns CDR1 KGHSH and CDR2 LQKENI. The V end was cut by 6 bases, the J end by 6 bases, with 6 bases between. The CDR3 sequence is CASSLGNSPLHF. In nucleotides, the CDR3 is TGTGCCAGCTCTCTCGGTAATTCACCCCTCCACTTT.

This clone was counted a few times. This chain uses TRBV5-6 with TRBJ2-3; 7 nucleotides line up with TRBD2. Trimming took 0 bases from V and 0 from J; bases not matched to a gene: 10. Germline V gives CDR1 SGHDT, CDR2 YYEEEE. This CDR3 is built from 18 residues. The CDR3 protein is CASSLVLASGFSTDTQYF. The CDR3 DNA sequence: TGTGCCAGCAGCTTGGTATTGGCTAGCGGATTTAGCACAGATACGCAGTATTTT. Supplemented by reference TRBV5-6 and TRBJ2-3, the full variable domain reads DAGVTQSPTHLIKTRGQQVTLRCSPKSGHDTVSWYQQALGQGPQFIFQYYEEEERQRGNFPDRFSGHQFPNYSSELNVNALLLGDSALYLCASSLVLASGFSTDTQYFGPGTRLTVL.

The chain joins TRBV11-3 to TRBJ2-7; 11 nucleotides align to TRBD2. Germline V gene data show CDR1 as SGHNT and CDR2 as YENEEA. CDR3 size: 18 residues. V lost 5 bases, J lost 6 bases, and 18 bases stayed unmatched. The CDR3 nucleotides are TGTGCCAGCAGCACCACCCGCTCACTAGCGGGAGAATTCCGCGAGCAGTACTTC. It encodes CASSTTRSLAGEFREQYF.